Below, 3 T cell receptor beta chains from the same sample are listed, as sequenced in a study of shared clonotypes between healthy human individuals. Libraries were prepared by immunoSEQ multiplex PCR; TCRdb keeps only in-frame clonotypes and omits some of them. The sample holds around 700,000 clones, roughly nine tenths seen once. Naive CD8 cells were CD45RO-negative, positively selected for CCR7, excluding terminally differentiated effector memory CD45RA+ cells. The sequenced material came from naive CD8+ T cells sorted from blood. These receptors were taken from a man aged 25 to 45 in good health.

The rearrangement joins TRBV11-2 to TRBJ2-1; D unclear. The germline gives CDR1 SGHAT, CDR2 FQNNGV. CDR3 length: 17 amino acids. Trimming took off 3 bases at V and 2 bases at J, with 17 bases between the two ends. CDR3 sequence reads: CASSLSPSQWTYNEQFF. The DNA for the CDR3 is TGTGCCAGCAGCTTGTCGCCGTCACAGTGGACCTACAATGAGCAGTTCTTC.

This chain connects TRBV9 to TRBJ2-7; the D gene is possibly TRBD2 (6 bases). Trimming took 0 bases from V and 0 from J, leaving 10 bases between them. The germline CDR1 and CDR2 sequences are SGDLS and YYNGEE. The CDR3 runs to 15 residues. The CDR3 DNA reads TGTGCCAGCAGCGTAGAAGACGGGAGCTCCTACGAGCAGTACTTC. It yields the protein CASSVEDGSSYEQYF.

The rearrangement links TRBV27 to TRBJ1-2, with a possible D match to TRBD1 (5 bases). The CDR3 sequence is 16 residues long. Looked up from germline, CDR1 is MNHEY and CDR2 is SMNVEV (reference sequence). Deletions cut 1 base from V and 2 bases from J, with 14 bases between. CDR3 nucleotide sequence: TGTGCCAGCAGTTTATACCATGGGGCCCTCAACTATGGCTACACCTTC. Protein sequence: CASSLYHGALNYGYTF.